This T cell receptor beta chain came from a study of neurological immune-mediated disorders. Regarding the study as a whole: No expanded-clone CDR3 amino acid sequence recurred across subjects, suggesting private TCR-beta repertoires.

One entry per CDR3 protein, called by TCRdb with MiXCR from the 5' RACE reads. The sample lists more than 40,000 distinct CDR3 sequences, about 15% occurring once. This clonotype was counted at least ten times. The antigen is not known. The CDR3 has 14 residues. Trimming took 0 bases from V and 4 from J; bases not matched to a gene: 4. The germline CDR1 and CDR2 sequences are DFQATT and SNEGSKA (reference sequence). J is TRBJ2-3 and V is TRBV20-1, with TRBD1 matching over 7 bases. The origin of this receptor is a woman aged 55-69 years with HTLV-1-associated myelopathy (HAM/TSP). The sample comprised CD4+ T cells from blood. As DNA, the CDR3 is TGCAGTGCTAGAGATCCGACAGGGCCAGATACGCAGTATTTT. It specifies CSARDPTGPDTQYF.